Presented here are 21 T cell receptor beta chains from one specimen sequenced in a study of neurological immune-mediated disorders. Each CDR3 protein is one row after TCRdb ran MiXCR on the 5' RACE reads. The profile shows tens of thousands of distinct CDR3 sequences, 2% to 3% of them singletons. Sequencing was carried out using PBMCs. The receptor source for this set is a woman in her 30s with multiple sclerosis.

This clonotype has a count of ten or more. CDR3 nucleotides: TGTGCCAGCAGGTGGGACAGTGAAAAACTGTTTTTT. This encodes CASRWDSEKLFF. J is TRBJ1-4 and V is TRBV12-3 or TRBV12-4; 7 nucleotides agree with TRBD1. The CDR3 is 12 amino acids. Trimming cost V 6 bases and J 7 bases; bases outside gene matches: 2.

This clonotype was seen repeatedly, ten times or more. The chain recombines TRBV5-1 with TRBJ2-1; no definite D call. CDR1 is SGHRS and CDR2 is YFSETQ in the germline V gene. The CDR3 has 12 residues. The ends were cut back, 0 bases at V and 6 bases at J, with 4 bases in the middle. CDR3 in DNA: TGCGCCAGCAGCTTGGCTACCAATGAGCAGTTCTTC. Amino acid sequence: CASSLATNEQFF.

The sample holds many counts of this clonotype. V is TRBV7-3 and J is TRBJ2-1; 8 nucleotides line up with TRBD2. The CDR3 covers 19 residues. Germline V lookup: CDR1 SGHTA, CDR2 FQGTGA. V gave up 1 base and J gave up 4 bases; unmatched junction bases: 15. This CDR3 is CASSLRGGSGTPSYNEQFF. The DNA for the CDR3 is TGTGCCAGCAGCTTAAGGGGGGGTAGCGGGACTCCTTCGTACAATGAGCAGTTCTTC.

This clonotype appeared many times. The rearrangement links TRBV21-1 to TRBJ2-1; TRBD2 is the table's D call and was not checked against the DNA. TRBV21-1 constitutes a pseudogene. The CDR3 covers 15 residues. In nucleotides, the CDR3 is TGTGCCAGCAGCAAAGACACCACTAGCCGGAATGAGCAGTTCTTC. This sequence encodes CASSKDTTSRNEQFF.

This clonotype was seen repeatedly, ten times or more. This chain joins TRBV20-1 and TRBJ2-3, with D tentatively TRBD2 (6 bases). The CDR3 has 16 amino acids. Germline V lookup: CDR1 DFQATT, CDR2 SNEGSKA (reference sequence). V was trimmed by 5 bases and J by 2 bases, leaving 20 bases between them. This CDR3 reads CSASPGSGVYTDTQYF. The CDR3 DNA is TGCAGTGCTTCCCCCGGGTCGGGAGTGTACACAGATACGCAGTATTTT.

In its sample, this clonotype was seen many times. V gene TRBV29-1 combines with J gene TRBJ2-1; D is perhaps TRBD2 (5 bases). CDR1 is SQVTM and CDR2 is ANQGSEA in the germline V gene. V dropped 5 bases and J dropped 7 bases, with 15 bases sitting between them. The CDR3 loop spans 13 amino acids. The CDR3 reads CSVLGQSGNEQFF. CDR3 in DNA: TGCAGCGTTCTAGGGCAGTCGGGGAATGAGCAGTTCTTC.

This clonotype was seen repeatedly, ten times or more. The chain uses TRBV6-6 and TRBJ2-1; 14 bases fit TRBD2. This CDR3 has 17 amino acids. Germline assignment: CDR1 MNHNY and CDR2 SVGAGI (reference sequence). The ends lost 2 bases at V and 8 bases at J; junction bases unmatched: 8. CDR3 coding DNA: TGTGCCAGCAGTTACCGGGGGACTAGCGGGAGTAAGGATGAGCAGTTCTTC. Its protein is CASSYRGTSGSKDEQFF.

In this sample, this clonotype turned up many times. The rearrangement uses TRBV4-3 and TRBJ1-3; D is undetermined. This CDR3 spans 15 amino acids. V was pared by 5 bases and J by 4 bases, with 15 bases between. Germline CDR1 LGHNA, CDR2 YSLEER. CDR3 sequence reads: CASSFDRPEGNTIYF. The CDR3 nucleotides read TGCGCCAGCAGCTTTGACCGACCCGAAGGAAACACCATATATTTT.

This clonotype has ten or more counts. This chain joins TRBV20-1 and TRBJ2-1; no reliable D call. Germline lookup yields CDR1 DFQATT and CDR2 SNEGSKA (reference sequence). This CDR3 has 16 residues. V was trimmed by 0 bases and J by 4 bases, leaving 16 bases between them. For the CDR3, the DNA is TGCAGTGCTAGAGATGATTTTAGTCTCGCGTACAATGAGCAGTTCTTC. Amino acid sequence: CSARDDFSLAYNEQFF.

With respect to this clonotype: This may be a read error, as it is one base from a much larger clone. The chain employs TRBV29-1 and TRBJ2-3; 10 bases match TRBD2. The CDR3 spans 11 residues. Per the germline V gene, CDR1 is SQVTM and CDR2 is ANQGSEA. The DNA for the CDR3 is TGCAGCGTTGTCCTAGCGGGAGTCCAACATTTT. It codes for CSVVLAGVQHF.

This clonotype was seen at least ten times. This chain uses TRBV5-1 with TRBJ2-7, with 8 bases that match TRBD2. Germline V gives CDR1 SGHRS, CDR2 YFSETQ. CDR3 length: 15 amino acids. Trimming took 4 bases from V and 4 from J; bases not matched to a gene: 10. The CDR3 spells CASSPASGRGYEQYF. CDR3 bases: TGCGCCAGCAGCCCCGCCAGCGGGAGAGGATACGAGCAGTACTTC.

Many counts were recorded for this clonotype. The CDR3 region is CASSLVGDEQFF. In DNA form, the CDR3 reads TGCGCCAGCAGCTTGGTGGGAGACGAGCAGTTCTTC. The V gene is TRBV5-1, the J gene TRBJ2-1, with D tentatively TRBD2 (5 bases). The CDR3 runs 12 residues. V lost 0 bases and J 10 bases, leaving 8 bases between the germline ends. Germline V CDR1 and CDR2: SGHRS, YFSETQ.

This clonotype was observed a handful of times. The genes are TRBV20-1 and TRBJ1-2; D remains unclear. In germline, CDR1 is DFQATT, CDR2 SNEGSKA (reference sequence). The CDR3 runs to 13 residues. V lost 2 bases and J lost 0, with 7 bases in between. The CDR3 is CSARKDSNYGYTF. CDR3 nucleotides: TGCAGTGCTAGAAAGGATTCTAACTATGGCTACACCTTC.

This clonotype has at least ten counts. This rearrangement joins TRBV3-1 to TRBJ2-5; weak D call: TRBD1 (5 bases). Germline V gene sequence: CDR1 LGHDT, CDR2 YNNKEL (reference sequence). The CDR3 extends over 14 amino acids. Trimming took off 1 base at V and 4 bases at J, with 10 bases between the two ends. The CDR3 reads CASSQGVRVETQYF. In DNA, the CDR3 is TGTGCCAGCAGCCAAGGGGTCAGGGTAGAGACCCAGTACTTC.

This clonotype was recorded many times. The CDR3 sequence is CSAVDFGNTDTQYF. In nucleotides, the CDR3 is TGCAGTGCCGTCGACTTTGGCAACACAGATACGCAGTATTTT. The gene calls are TRBV20-1 and TRBJ2-3, with unresolved D. The CDR3 consists of 14 residues. CDR1 DFQATT and CDR2 SNEGSKA come from the germline V gene (reference sequence). V was clipped by 6 bases and J by 2 bases, with 15 bases between them.

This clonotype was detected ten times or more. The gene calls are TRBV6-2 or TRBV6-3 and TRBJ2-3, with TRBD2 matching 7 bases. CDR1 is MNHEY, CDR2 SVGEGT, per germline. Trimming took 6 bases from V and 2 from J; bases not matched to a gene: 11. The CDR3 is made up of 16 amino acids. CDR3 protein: CASRQLLAASTDTQYF. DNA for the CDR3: TGTGCCAGCAGACAACTTCTAGCGGCCTCCACAGATACGCAGTATTTT.

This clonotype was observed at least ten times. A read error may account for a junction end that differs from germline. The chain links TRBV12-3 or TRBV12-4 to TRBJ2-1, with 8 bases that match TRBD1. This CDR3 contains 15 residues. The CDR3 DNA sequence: TGTGCCAGCTGTAGTAGCACAGGGGGTATGTATGAGCAGTTCTTT. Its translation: CASCSSTGGMYEQFF.

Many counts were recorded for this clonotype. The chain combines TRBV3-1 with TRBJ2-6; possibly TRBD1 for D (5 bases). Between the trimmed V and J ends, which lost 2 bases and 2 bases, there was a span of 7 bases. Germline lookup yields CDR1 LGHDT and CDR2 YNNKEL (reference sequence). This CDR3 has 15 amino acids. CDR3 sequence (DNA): TGTGCCAGCAGCCAACAGGGCACTGGGGCCAACGTCCTGACTTTC. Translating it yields CASSQQGTGANVLTF.

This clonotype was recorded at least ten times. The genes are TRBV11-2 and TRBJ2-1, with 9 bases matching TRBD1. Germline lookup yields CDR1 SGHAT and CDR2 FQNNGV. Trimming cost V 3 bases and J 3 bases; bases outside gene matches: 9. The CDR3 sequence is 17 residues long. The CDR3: CASSFTGTGSDYNEQFF. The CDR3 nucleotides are TGTGCCAGCAGCTTCACAGGGACAGGGTCGGACTACAATGAGCAGTTCTTC.

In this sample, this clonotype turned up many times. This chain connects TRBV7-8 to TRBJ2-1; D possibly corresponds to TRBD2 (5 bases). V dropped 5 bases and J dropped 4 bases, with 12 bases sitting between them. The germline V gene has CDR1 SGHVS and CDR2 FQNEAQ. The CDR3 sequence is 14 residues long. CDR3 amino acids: CASSGLRLYNEQFF. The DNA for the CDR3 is TGTGCCAGCAGCGGGCTCCGACTATACAATGAGCAGTTCTTC. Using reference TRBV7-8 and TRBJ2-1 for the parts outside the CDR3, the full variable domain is GAGVSQSPRYKVAKRGQDVALRCDPISGHVSLFWYQQALGQGPEFLTYFQNEAQLDKSGLPSDRFFAERPEGSVSTLKIQRTQQEDSAVYLCASSGLRLYNEQFFGPGTRLTVL.

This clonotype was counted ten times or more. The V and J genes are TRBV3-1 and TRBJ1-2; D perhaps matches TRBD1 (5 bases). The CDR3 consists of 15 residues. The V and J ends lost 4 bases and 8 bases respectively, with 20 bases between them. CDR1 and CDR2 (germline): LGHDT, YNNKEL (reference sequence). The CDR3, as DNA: TGTGCCAGCAGCCTAGGGACGGAGGCCAGGTCGGGCTACACCTTC. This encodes CASSLGTEARSGYTF.